This T cell receptor (beta chain) is from a study of identical twins. MiXCR, run by TCRdb on the 5' RACE reads, gives a single entry per CDR3 protein. The data hold 400,000 to 600,000 distinct CDR3 sequences, with approximately 20% observed a single time. This CDR3 region has 17 residues. V shed 0 bases and J shed 7 bases, with 20 bases lying between them. The V gene's germline CDR1 is SGHRS and CDR2 YFSETQ. This clonotype has only a few counts. In addition, the sample was reused for a study of yellow fever vaccine responses in identical twins.

The source material was CD4+ T cells sorted from blood. This chain joins TRBV5-1 and TRBJ2-1; D is possibly TRBD1 (6 bases). This receptor was obtained from a woman aged 18 to 35 in good health. CDR3 residues: CASSLEGPVGGKNEQFF. CDR3 in DNA: TGCGCCAGCAGCTTGGAGGGTCCCGTAGGGGGTAAGAATGAGCAGTTCTTC.